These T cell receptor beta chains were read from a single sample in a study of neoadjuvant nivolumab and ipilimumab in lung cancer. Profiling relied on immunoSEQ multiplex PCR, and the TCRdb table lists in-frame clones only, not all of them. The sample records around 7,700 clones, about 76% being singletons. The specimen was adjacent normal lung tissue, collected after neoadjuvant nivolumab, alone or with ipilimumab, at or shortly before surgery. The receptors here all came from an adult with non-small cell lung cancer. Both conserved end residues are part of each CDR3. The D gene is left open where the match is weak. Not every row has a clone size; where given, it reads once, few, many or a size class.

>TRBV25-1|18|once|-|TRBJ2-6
CASSEFGAASSGANVLTF
TGTGCCAGCAGTGAATTTGGGGCAGCCTCCTCTGGGGCCAACGTCCTGACTTTC
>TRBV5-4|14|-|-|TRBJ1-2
CASSGIGTSYGYTF
TGTGCCAGCAGCGGTATTGGGACCTCCTATGGCTACACCTTC
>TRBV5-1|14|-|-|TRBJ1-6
CASSPGDGFSPLHF
TGCGCCAGCAGCCCTGGGGACGGGTTTTCACCCCTCCACTTT
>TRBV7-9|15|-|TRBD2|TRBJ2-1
CASSSGVPSGGKQFF
TGTGCCAGCAGCTCAGGGGTACCTAGCGGGGGGAAGCAGTTCTTC
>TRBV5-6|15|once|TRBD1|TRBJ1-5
CASSLLGGLDQPQHF
TGTGCCAGCAGCTTATTAGGGGGCTTAGATCAGCCCCAGCATTTT
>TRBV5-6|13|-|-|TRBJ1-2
CASSLGANYGYTF
TGTGCCAGCAGCTTGGGGGCTAACTATGGCTACACCTTC
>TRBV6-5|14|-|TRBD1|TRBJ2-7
CASSYGTGGYEQYF
TGTGCCAGCAGTTACGGGACAGGGGGCTACGAGCAGTACTTC
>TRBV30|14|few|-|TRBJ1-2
CAWSRQSGAAGYTF
TGTGCCTGGAGTCGACAGAGCGGGGCCGCCGGCTACACCTTC
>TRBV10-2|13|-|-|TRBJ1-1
CASGAGRDTEAFF
TGCGCCAGCGGGGCGGGACGGGACACTGAAGCTTTCTTT
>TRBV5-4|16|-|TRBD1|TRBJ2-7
CASNHEEAAGGEEQYF
TGTGCCAGCAATCATGAAGAGGCGGCAGGGGGCGAAGAGCAGTACTTC
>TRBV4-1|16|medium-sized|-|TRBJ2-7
CASSQAAGRPSYEQYF
TGCGCCAGCAGCCAAGCCGCGGGCAGGCCCTCCTACGAGCAGTACTTC
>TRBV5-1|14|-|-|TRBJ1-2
CASSLEAANYGYTF
TGCGCCAGCAGCTTGGAGGCGGCAAACTATGGCTACACCTTC
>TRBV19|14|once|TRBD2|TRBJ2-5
CASSPGGAVETQYF
TGTGCCAGTAGCCCCGGGGGGGCAGTAGAGACCCAGTACTTC
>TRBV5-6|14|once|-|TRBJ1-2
CASSLVGVAYGYTF
TGTGCCAGCAGCTTGGTAGGGGTTGCCTATGGCTACACCTTC
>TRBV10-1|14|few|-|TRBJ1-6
CASSAGSGGSPLHF
TGCGCCAGCAGTGCTGGATCTGGGGGATCACCCCTCCACTTT
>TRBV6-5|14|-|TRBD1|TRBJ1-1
CASSYFTGGTEAFF
TGTGCCAGCAGTTACTTTACAGGGGGCACTGAAGCTTTCTTT
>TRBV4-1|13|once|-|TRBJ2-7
CASSQGVSYEQYF
TGCGCCAGCAGCCAAGGTGTCAGCTACGAGCAGTACTTC
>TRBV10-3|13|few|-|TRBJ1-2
CAIGKGGSDGYTF
TGTGCCATCGGAAAGGGAGGGAGTGATGGCTACACCTTC
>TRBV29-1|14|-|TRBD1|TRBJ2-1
CSVEGQGKVDEQFF
TGCAGCGTTGAGGGACAGGGGAAAGTCGATGAGCAGTTCTTC
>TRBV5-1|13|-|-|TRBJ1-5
CASSLFQNQPQHF
TGCGCCAGCAGCTTGTTTCAGAATCAGCCCCAGCATTTT
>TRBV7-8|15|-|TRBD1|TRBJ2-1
CASSPGTGGYNEQFF
TGTGCCAGCAGCCCCGGGACAGGGGGCTACAATGAGCAGTTCTTC
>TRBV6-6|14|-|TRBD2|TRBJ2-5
CASRSPGGQETQYF
TGTGCCAGCAGGTCCCCGGGGGGGCAAGAGACCCAGTACTTC
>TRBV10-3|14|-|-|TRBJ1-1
CAISPDRRNTEAFF
TGTGCCATCAGCCCCGACAGGCGGAACACTGAAGCTTTCTTT
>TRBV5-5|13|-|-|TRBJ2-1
CASSSPGVAEQFF
TGTGCCAGCAGCTCTCCTGGGGTTGCTGAGCAGTTCTTC
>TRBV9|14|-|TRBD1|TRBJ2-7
CASSPRGQSYEQYF
TGTGCCAGCAGCCCCCGGGGACAGTCCTACGAGCAGTACTTC
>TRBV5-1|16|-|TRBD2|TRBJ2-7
CASSWGTSGVSYEQYF
TGCGCCAGCAGCTGGGGGACTAGCGGGGTCTCCTACGAGCAGTACTTC
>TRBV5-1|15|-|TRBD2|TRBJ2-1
CASSKGTSGALEQFF
TGCGCCAGCTCAAAAGGGACTAGCGGGGCCCTCGAGCAGTTCTTC
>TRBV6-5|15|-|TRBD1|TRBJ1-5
CASRRQGTGNQPQHF
TGTGCCAGCAGGCGACAGGGTACGGGCAATCAGCCCCAGCATTTT
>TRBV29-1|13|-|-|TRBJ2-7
CSVWGDTDYEQYF
TGCAGCGTTTGGGGGGACACTGACTACGAGCAGTACTTC
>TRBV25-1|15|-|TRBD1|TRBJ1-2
CASSGGTGAVYGYTF
TGTGCCAGCAGTGGGGGGACAGGGGCCGTCTATGGCTACACCTTC
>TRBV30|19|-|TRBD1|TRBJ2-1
CAWSLGQGTRLSSYNEQFF
TGTGCCTGGAGCCTGGGACAGGGTACTCGTCTAAGCTCCTACAATGAGCAGTTCTTC
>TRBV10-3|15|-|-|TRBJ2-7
CAIAQALGNPYEQYF
TGTGCCATCGCCCAAGCTCTCGGGAATCCCTACGAGCAGTACTTC
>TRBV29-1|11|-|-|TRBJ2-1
CSVTEGWEQFF
TGCAGCGTTACTGAGGGCTGGGAGCAGTTCTTC
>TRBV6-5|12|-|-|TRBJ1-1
CASSYSNTEAFF
TGTGCCAGCAGTTACTCGAACACTGAAGCTTTCTTT
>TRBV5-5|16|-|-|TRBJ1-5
CASSLSGPGSNQPQHF
TGTGCCAGCAGCTTGAGCGGGCCAGGGAGCAATCAGCCCCAGCATTTT
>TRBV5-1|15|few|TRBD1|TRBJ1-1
CASRRDSSGGTEAFF
TGCGCCAGCCGGCGGGACAGCAGTGGGGGGACTGAAGCTTTCTTT
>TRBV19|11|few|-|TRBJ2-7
CASSGSYEQYF
TGTGCCAGTAGTGGCTCCTACGAGCAGTACTTC